This T cell receptor (beta chain) comes out of a study of T cells in Graves' hyperthyroidism and ophthalmopathy. About the study: At the time of initial diagnosis and before any treatment, peripheral blood was collected.

In germline, CDR1 is KGHSH, CDR2 LQKENI. V shed 2 bases, J shed 3 bases, and the junction held 1 base outside the gene matches. The CDR3 is 14 residues long. Patients aged 18 to 65 had newly diagnosed hyperthyroidism that had lasted under 2 months. Diagnoses rested on clinical symptoms, serum thyroxine and TRAb, thyroid ultrasound and orbital computed tomography. Amplification yielded TCR beta CDR3 regions, with RNA transcripts as the source. In the first-round RT-PCR of the TCR CDR3, the HTBI primer set was used. Using its own MiXCR run on the multiplex PCR reads, TCRdb lists one record per CDR3 protein. The sample records some 400,000 distinct CDR3 sequences, about 18% being singletons. Study-level points and caveats: Researchers found most expanded thyroid clonotypes above 0.001 in blood as well.

This clonotype was recorded at least ten times. The antigen is not known. Sequencing input: blood. The genes are TRBV18 and TRBJ2-7; 10 bases map to TRBD2. This TCR derives from a young woman with Graves' hyperthyroidism. CDR3 amino acids: CASSPTSGDYEQYF. The DNA of the CDR3 is TGTGCCAGCTCACCAACTAGCGGGGACTACGAGCAGTACTTC.